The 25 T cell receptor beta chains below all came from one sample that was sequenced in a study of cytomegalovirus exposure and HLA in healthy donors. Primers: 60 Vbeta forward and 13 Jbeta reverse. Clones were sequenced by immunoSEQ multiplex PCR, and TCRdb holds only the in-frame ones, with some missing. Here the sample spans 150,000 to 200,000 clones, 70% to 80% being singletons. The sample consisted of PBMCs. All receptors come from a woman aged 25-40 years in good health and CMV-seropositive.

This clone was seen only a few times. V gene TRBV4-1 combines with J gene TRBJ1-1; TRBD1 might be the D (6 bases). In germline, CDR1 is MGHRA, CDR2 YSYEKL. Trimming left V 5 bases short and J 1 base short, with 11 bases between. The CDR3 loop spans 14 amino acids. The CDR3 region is CASSGRTENTEAFF. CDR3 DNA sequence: TGCGCCAGCAGCGGTAGGACAGAGAACACTGAAGCTTTCTTT.

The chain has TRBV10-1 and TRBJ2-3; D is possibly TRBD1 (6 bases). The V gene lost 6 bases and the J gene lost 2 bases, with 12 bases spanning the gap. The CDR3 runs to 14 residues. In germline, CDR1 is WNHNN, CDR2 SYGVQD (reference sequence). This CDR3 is CASSDPGDTDTQYF. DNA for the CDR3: TGCGCCAGCAGCGACCCAGGGGACACAGATACGCAGTATTTT.

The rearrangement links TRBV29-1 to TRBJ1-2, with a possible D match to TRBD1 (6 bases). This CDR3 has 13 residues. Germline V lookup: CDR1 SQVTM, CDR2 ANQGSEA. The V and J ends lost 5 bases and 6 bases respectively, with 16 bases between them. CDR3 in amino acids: CSVNSGRGNGYTF. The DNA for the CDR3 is TGCAGCGTTAATTCCGGCAGGGGAAATGGCTACACCTTC.

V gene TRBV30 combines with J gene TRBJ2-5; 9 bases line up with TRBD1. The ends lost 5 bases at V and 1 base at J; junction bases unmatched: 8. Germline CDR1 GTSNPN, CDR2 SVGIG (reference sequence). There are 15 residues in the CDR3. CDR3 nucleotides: TGTGCCTGGTCTCCGGGACAGGGTGGCCAAGAGACCCAGTACTTC. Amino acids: CAWSPGQGGQETQYF. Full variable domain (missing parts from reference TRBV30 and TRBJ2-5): SQTIHQWPATLVQPVGSPLSLECTVEGTSNPNLYWYRQAAGRGLQLLFYSVGIGQISSEVPQNLSASRPQDRQFILSSKKLLLSDSGFYLCAWSPGQGGQETQYFGPGTRLLVL.

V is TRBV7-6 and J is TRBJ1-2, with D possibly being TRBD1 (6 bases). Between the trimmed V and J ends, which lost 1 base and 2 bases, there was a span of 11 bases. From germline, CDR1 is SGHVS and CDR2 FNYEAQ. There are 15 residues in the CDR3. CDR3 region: CASSLGTVGNYGYTF. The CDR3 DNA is TGTGCCAGCAGCTTAGGGACAGTGGGGAACTATGGCTACACCTTC.

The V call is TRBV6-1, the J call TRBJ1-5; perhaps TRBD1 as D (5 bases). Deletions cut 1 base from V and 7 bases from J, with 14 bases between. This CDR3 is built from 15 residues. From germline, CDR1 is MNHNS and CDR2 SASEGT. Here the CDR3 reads CASSEDWQGYQPQHF. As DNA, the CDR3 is TGTGCCAGCAGTGAAGATTGGCAGGGATACCAGCCCCAGCATTTT.

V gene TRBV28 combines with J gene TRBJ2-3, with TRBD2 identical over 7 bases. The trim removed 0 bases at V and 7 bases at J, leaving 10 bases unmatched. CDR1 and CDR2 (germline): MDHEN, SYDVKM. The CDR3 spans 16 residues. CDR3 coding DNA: TGTGCCAGCAGTTTATGGTTCGGGGGAGGGCCAAATACGCAGTATTTT. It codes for CASSLWFGGGPNTQYF.

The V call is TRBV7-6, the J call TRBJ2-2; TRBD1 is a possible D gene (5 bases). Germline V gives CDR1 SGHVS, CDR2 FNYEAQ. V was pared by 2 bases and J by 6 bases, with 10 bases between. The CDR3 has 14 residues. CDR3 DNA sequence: TGTGCCAGCAGCTTACGGGTAGGGGCCGGGGAGCTGTTTTTT. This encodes CASSLRVGAGELFF.

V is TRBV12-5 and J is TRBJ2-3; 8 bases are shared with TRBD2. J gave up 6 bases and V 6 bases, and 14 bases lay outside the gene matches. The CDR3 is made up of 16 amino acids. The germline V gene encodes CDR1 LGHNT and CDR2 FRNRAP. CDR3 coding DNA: TGTGCTAGTGGAACCTCCGGGGGGGCAGGCTCCGATACGCAGTATTTT. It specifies CASGTSGGAGSDTQYF.

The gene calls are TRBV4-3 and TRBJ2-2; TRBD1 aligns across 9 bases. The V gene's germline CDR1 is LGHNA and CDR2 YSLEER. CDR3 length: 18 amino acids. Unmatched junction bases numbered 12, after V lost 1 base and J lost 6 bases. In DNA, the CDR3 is TGCGCCAGCAGCCAAGTTGTCGATGACAGGGGGGGCCCCGGGGAGCTGTTTTTT. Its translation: CASSQVVDDRGGPGELFF.

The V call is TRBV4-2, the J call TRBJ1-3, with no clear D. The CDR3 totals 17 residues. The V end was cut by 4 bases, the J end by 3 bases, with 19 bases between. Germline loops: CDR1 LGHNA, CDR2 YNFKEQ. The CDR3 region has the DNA TGTGCCAGCAGCCGGGCGGAAGTTCGGGGTGGTGGAAACACCATATATTTT. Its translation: CASSRAEVRGGGNTIYF.

The CDR3 DNA reads as TGTGCCAGCAGCTTAGCTGTCGAGCAGTACTTC. The encoded protein is CASSLAVEQYF. The chain employs TRBV11-2 and TRBJ2-7; D uncertain. Between the trimmed V and J ends, which lost 1 base and 6 bases, there was a span of 4 bases. The germline V gene encodes CDR1 SGHAT and CDR2 FQNNGV. The CDR3 runs 11 residues.

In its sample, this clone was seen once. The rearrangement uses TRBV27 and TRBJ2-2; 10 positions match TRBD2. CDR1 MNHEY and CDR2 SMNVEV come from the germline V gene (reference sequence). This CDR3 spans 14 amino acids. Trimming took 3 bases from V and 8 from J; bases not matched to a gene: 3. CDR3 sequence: CASSFTTSGGELFF. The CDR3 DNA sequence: TGTGCCAGCAGTTTCACGACTAGCGGGGGGGAGCTGTTTTTT.

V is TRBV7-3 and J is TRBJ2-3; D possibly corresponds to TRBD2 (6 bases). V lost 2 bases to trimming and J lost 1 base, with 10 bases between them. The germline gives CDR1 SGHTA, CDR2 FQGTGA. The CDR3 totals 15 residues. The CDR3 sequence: CASSLDGGGTDTQYF. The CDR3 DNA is TGTGCCAGCAGCTTAGACGGGGGTGGCACAGATACGCAGTATTTT.

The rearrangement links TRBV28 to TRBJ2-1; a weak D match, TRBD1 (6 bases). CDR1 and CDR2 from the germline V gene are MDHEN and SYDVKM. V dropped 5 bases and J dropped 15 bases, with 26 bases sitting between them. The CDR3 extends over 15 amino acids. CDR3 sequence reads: CASSDLQGAGPLGFF. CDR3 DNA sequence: TGTGCCAGCAGTGATTTACAGGGCGCAGGGCCCCTGGGGTTCTTC.

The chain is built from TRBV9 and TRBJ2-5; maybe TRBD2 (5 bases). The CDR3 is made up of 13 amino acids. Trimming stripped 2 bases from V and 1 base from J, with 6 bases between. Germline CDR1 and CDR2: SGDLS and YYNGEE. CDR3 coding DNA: TGTGCCAGCAGCGTGAGGGTCCAAGAGACCCAGTACTTC. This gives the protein CASSVRVQETQYF.

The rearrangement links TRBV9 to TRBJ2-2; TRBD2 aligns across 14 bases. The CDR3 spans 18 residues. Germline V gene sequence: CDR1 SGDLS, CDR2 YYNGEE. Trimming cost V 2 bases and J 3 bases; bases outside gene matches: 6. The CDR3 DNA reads TGTGCCAGCAGCGTCGAAGGACTAGCGGGGGGCGACACCGGGGAGCTGTTTTTT. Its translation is CASSVEGLAGGDTGELFF.

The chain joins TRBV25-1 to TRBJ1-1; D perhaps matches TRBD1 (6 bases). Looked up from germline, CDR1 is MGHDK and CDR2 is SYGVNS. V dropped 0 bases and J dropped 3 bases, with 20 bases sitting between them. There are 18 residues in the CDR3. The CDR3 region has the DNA TGTGCCAGCAGTGAATATAAAGGCTCGGCTTGGGGGCACACTGAAGCTTTCTTT. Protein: CASSEYKGSAWGHTEAFF.

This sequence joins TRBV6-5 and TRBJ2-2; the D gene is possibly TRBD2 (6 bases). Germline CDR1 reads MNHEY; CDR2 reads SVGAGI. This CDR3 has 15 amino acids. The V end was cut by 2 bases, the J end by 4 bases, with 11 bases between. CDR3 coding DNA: TGTGCCAGCAGTTACGGGAGGACTCCCACCGGGGAGCTGTTTTTT. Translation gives CASSYGRTPTGELFF.

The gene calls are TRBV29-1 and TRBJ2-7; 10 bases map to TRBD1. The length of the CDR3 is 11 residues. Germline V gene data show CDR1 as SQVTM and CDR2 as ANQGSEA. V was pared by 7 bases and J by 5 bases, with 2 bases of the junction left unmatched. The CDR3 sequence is CSGGTGDEQYF. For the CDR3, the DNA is TGCAGCGGCGGGACAGGGGACGAGCAGTACTTC.

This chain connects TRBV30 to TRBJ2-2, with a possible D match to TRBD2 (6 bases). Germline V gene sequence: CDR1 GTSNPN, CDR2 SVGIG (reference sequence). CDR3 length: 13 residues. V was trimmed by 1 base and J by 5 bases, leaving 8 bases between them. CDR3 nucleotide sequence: TGTGCCTGGAGTGGGCGGGGTACCGGGGAGCTGTTTTTT. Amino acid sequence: CAWSGRGTGELFF.

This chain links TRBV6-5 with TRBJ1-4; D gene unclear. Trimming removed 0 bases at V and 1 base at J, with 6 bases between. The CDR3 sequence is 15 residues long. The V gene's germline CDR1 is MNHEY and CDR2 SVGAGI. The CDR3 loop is CASSYSAGTNEKLFF. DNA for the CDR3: TGTGCCAGCAGTTACTCGGCGGGAACTAATGAAAAACTGTTTTTT.

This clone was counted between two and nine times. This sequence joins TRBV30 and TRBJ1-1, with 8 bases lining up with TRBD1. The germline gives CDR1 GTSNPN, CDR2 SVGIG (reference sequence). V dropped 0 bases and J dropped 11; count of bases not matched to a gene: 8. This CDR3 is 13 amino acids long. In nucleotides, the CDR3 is TGTGCCTGGAGTGTACAACAGGGGGTCGGCGCTTTCTTT. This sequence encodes CAWSVQQGVGAFF.

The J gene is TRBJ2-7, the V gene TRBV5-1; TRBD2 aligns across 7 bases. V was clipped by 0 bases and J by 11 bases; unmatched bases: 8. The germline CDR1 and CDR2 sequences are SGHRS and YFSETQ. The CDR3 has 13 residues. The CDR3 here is CASSLEGRVQEYF. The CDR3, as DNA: TGCGCCAGCAGCTTGGAGGGGAGGGTTCAGGAGTACTTC.

The CDR3 bases are TGTGCCAGCAGCCCTAACCCCCCCGACAGGGACCACGAGCAGTACTTC. It specifies CASSPNPPDRDHEQYF. The chain joins TRBV7-3 to TRBJ2-7, with 7 bases matching TRBD1. The germline gives CDR1 SGHTA, CDR2 FQGTGA. The CDR3 runs to 16 residues. V shed 5 bases and J 5 bases; nucleotides not matched to a gene: 15.